What follows are 14 T cell receptor beta chains derived from one specimen sequenced in a study of identifying expanded T cells in peripheral blood. The assay was immunoSEQ multiplex PCR, and TCRdb's table has in-frame clones only and misses some. The table has 110,000 or so clones, around 90% seen once; the top ten hold 7.5% to 9.5%. The sequenced sample consisted of blood. These receptors originate from a person between 18 and 75 years old in good health.

The chain carries TRBV6-6 and TRBJ2-5; D uncertain. Trimming removed 5 bases at V and 2 bases at J, with 6 bases between. The CDR3 totals 12 residues. Germline assignment: CDR1 MNHNY and CDR2 SVGAGI (reference sequence). This CDR3 reads CASSIPQETQYF. Here the CDR3 DNA reads TGTGCCAGCAGTATACCTCAAGAGACCCAGTACTTC.

The chain uses TRBV7-3 and TRBJ1-1; D gene unclear. V lost 0 bases, J lost 3 bases, and 5 bases lay in between. CDR3 length equals 13 residues. CDR1 SGHTA and CDR2 FQGTGA come from the germline V gene. DNA of the CDR3: TGTGCCAGCAGCTTAACACGACACACTGAAGCTTTCTTT. Its protein is CASSLTRHTEAFF.

The chain carries TRBV4-1 and TRBJ2-1; either TRBD1 or TRBD2 may fit D (7 bases each). The germline V and J ends were trimmed by 2 bases and 6 bases, with 23 bases remaining between them. This CDR3 is 18 amino acids long. In germline, CDR1 is MGHRA, CDR2 YSYEKL. CDR3 nucleotide sequence: TGCGCCAGCAGCCAATCCCGAGGGAGGGGGCAGGTGGGCAATGAGCAGTTCTTC. Translation: CASSQSRGRGQVGNEQFF.

The J gene is TRBJ1-6, the V gene TRBV19; TRBD1 matches 9 bases. CDR3 length: 16 residues. V was clipped by 6 bases and J by 5 bases; unmatched bases: 8. Germline CDR1 and CDR2: LNHDA and SQIVND (reference sequence). CDR3 amino acids: CASSPGQGLHNSPLHF. CDR3 sequence (DNA): TGTGCCAGTAGCCCGGGACAGGGACTACATAATTCACCCCTCCACTTT. Looking up the rest from reference TRBV19 and TRBJ1-6 gives the full variable domain: DGGITQSPKYLFRKEGQNVTLSCEQNLNHDAMYWYRQDPGQGLRLIYYSQIVNDFQKGDIAEGYSVSREKKESFPLTVTSAQKNPTAFYLCASSPGQGLHNSPLHFGNGTRLTVT.

The V and J genes are TRBV4-2 and TRBJ1-1; 8 bases are shared with TRBD1. The V and J ends lost 1 base and 1 base, in that order; junction bases with no gene match: 8. CDR1 is LGHNA and CDR2 is YNFKEQ in the germline V gene. The CDR3 consists of 17 residues. CDR3 residues: CASSQGWGTGANTEAFF. The CDR3 DNA sequence: TGTGCCAGCAGCCAAGGTTGGGGGACAGGAGCGAACACTGAAGCTTTCTTT.

This rearrangement joins TRBV27 to TRBJ2-7; 7 nucleotides line up with TRBD2. CDR3 size: 13 residues. Per the germline V gene, CDR1 is MNHEY and CDR2 is SMNVEV (reference sequence). V shed 3 bases and J 6 bases; nucleotides not matched to a gene: 5. The chain's CDR3 is CASSFGGGSEQYF. The CDR3, as DNA: TGTGCCAGCAGTTTTGGGGGGGGGTCCGAGCAGTACTTC.

This clone was observed once. CDR3 amino acids: CASTNTLTGLAKGNEQFF. The DNA of the CDR3 is TGTGCCAGCACCAATACATTAACAGGACTAGCGAAAGGCAATGAGCAGTTCTTC. The chain carries TRBV28 and TRBJ2-1; 9 bases agree with TRBD2. The length of the CDR3 is 18 residues. V lost 7 bases to trimming and J lost 6 bases; unmatched junction nucleotides: 19. Per germline, CDR1 MDHEN and CDR2 SYDVKM.

This clone was picked up a small number of times. CDR3 nucleotide sequence: TGCGCCAGCAGCTTGACTCAGGGGCTTCAAGAGACCCAGTACTTC. Translating gives CASSLTQGLQETQYF. The chain carries TRBV5-1 and TRBJ2-5; D is possibly TRBD1 (6 bases). CDR3 length equals 15 residues. V lost 1 base, J lost 2 bases, and 12 bases lay in between. Per germline, CDR1 SGHRS and CDR2 YFSETQ. Full variable domain (missing parts from reference TRBV5-1 and TRBJ2-5): KAGVTQTPRYLIKTRGQQVTLSCSPISGHRSVSWYQQTPGQGLQFLFEYFSETQRNKGNFPGRFSGRQFSNSRSEMNVSTLELGDSALYLCASSLTQGLQETQYFGPGTRLLVL.

J is TRBJ2-5 and V is TRBV28; the match to TRBD2 covers 10 bases. Trimming cost V 4 bases and J 0 bases; bases outside gene matches: 8. Germline V lookup: CDR1 MDHEN, CDR2 SYDVKM. This CDR3 contains 17 residues. CDR3 in amino acids: CASSSLGLAEYQETQYF. CDR3 sequence (DNA): TGTGCCAGCAGTTCCCTCGGACTAGCGGAGTACCAAGAGACCCAGTACTTC.

The V gene is TRBV7-9, the J gene TRBJ1-1; no firm D call. CDR3 length equals 13 residues. CDR1 and CDR2 from the germline V gene are SEHNR and FQNEAQ (reference sequence). Trimming stripped 5 bases from V and 4 bases from J, with 11 bases between. The CDR3 coding sequence is TGTGCCAGCAGCCCCCGAGGGCCCACTGAAGCTTTCTTT. It specifies CASSPRGPTEAFF.

This chain joins TRBV5-4 and TRBJ2-2; 9 bases match TRBD2. This CDR3 spans 17 amino acids. V trimming: 4 bases; J trimming: 6 bases; junction bases outside the gene matches: 13. The V gene's germline CDR1 is SGHNT and CDR2 YYREEE (reference sequence). DNA for the CDR3: TGTGCCAGCAGCCCAGATTTGGGCGGGGGGGCGTCCGGGGAGCTGTTTTTT. It encodes CASSPDLGGGASGELFF. Full variable domain (remainder filled in from reference TRBV5-4 and TRBJ2-2): ETGVTQSPTHLIKTRGQQVTLRCSSQSGHNTVSWYQQALGQGPQFIFQYYREEENGRGNFPPRFSGLQFPNYSSELNVNALELDDSALYLCASSPDLGGGASGELFFGEGSRLTVL.

V and J are TRBV5-1 and TRBJ2-5; TRBD2 agrees at 10 bases. The germline V gene encodes CDR1 SGHRS and CDR2 YFSETQ. V trimming: 1 base; J trimming: 5 bases; junction bases outside the gene matches: 8. The CDR3 length is 16 residues. CDR3 sequence (DNA): TGCGCCAGCAGCTTGTTTCCTAGCGGGAGTAGCGAGACCCAGTACTTC. Residues: CASSLFPSGSSETQYF.

This chain connects TRBV28 to TRBJ2-7; D perhaps matches TRBD2 (7 bases). The CDR3 covers 17 residues. With 8 bases removed from V and 3 bases from J, the gap between germline ends came to 26 bases. CDR1 MDHEN and CDR2 SYDVKM come from the germline V gene. CDR3 region: CASLLGGGPRYLYEQYF. For the CDR3, the DNA is TGTGCCAGCCTTCTGGGGGGGGGCCCCCGGTATCTCTACGAGCAGTACTTC.

The rearrangement links TRBV10-3 to TRBJ2-1, with TRBD2 matching 15 bases. The CDR3 has 19 amino acids. From germline, CDR1 is ENHRY and CDR2 SYGVKD. With 0 bases clipped from V and 4 bases from J, the junction kept 7 bases outside the gene matches. The CDR3 region is CAISESTGLAGGFYNEQFF. In nucleotides, the CDR3 is TGTGCCATCAGTGAGTCGACGGGACTAGCGGGGGGATTTTACAATGAGCAGTTCTTC.